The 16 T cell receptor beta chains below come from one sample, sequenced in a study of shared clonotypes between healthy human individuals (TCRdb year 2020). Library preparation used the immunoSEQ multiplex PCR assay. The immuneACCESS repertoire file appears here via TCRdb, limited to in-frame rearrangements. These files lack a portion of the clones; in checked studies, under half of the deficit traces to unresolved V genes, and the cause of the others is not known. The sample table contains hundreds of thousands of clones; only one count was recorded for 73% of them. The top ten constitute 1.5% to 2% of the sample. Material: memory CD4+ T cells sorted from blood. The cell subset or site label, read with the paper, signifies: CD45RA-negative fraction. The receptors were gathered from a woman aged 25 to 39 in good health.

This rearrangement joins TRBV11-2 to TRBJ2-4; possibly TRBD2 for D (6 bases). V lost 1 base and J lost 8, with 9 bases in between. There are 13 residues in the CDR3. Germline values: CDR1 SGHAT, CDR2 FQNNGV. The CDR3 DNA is TGTGCCAGCAGCTTAGCGGGAGAGGACATTCAGTACTTC. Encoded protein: CASSLAGEDIQYF. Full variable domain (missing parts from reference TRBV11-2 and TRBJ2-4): EAGVAQSPRYKIIEKRQSVAFWCNPISGHATLYWYQQILGQGPKLLIQFQNNGVVDDSQLPKDRFSAERLKGVDSTLKIQPAKLEDSAVYLCASSLAGEDIQYFGAGTRLSVL.

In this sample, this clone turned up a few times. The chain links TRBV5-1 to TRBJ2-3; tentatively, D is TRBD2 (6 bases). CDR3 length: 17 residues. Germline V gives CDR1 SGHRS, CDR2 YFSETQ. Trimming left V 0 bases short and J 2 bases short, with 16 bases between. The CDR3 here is CASSLGFGGSNTDTQYF. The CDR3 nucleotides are TGCGCCAGCAGCTTGGGGTTTGGGGGGTCAAACACAGATACGCAGTATTTT.

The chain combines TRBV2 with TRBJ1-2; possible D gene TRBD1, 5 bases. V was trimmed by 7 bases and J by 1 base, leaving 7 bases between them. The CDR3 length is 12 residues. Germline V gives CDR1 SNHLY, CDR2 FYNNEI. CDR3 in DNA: TGTGCCAGCAAAGGGGTTAACTATGGCTACACCTTC. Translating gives CASKGVNYGYTF.

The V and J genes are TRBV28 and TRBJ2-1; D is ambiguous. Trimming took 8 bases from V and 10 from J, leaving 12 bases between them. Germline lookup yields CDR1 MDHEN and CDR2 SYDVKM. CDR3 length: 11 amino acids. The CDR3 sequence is CASWGRHEQFF. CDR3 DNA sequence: TGTGCCAGCTGGGGTCGTCACGAGCAGTTCTTC.

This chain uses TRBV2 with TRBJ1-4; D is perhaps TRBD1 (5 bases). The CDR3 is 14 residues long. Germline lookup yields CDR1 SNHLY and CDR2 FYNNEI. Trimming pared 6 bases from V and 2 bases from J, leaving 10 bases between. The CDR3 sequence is CASSSGRTNEKLFF. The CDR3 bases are TGTGCCAGCAGCTCAGGGCGGACTAATGAAAAACTGTTTTTT.

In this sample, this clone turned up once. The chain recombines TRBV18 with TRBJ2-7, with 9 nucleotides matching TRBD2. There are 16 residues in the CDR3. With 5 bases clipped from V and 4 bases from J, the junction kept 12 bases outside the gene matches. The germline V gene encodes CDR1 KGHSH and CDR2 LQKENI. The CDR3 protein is CASSEDGSGSRYEQYF. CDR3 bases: TGTGCCAGCTCAGAGGACGGTAGCGGGAGTCGGTACGAGCAGTACTTC.

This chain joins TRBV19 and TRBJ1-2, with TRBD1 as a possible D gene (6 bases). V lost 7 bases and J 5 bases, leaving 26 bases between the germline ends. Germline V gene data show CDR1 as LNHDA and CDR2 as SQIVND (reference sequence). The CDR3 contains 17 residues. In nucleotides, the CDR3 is TGTGCCAGTAATACGGGGGGCAGGGGAAGTCTGTTTTATGGCTACACCTTC. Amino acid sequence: CASNTGGRGSLFYGYTF.

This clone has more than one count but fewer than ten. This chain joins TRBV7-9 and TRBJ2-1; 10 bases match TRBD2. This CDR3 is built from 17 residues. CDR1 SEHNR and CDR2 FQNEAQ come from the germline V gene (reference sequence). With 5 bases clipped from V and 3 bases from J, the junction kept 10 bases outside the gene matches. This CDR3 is CASSPWSGREFYNEQFF. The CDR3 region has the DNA TGTGCCAGCAGCCCCTGGAGCGGGAGGGAATTCTACAATGAGCAGTTCTTC.

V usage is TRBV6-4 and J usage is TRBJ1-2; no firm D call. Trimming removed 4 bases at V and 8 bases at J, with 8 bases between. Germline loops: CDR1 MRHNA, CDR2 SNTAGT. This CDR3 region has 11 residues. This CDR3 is CASSGGMGYTF. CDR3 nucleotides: TGTGCCAGCAGTGGAGGGATGGGCTACACCTTC.

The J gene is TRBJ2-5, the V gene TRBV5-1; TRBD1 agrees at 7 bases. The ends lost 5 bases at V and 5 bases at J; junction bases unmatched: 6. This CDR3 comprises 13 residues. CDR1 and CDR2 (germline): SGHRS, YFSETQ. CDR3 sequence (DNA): TGCGCCAGCAGTGAGGGGGCTGTTGAGACCCAGTACTTC. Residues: CASSEGAVETQYF. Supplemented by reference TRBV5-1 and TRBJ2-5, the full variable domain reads KAGVTQTPRYLIKTRGQQVTLSCSPISGHRSVSWYQQTPGQGLQFLFEYFSETQRNKGNFPGRFSGRQFSNSRSEMNVSTLELGDSALYLCASSEGAVETQYFGPGTRLLVL.

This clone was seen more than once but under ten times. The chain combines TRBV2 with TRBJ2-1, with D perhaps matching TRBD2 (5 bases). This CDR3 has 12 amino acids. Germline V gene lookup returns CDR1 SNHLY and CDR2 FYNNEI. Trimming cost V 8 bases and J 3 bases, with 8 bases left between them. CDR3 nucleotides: TGTGCCAGCGGTAGCGACTACAATGAGCAGTTCTTC. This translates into CASGSDYNEQFF.

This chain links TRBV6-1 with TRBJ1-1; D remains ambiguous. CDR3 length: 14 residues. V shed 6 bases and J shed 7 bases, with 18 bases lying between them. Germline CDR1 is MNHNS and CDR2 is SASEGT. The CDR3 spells CASRRLGLTDEAFF. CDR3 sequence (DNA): TGTGCCAGCAGGAGACTCGGACTGACTGATGAAGCTTTCTTT.

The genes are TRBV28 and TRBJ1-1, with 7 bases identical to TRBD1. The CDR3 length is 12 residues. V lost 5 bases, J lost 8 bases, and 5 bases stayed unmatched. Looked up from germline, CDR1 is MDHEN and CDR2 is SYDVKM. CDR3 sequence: CASSPSDREAFF. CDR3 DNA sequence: TGTGCCAGCAGTCCCTCGGACAGGGAAGCTTTCTTT.

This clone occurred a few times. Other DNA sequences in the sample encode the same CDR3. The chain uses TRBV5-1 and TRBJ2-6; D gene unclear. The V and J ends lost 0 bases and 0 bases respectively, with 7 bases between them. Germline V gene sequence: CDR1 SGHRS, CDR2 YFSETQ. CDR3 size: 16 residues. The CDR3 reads CASSLGAASGANVLTF. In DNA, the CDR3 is TGCGCCAGCAGCTTGGGGGCAGCCTCTGGGGCCAACGTCCTGACTTTC.

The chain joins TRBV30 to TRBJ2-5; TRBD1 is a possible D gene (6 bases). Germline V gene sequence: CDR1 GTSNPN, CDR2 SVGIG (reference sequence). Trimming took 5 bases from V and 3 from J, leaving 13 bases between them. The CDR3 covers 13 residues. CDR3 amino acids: CAWDSWTEETQYF. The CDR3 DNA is TGTGCCTGGGACTCTTGGACAGAAGAGACCCAGTACTTC.

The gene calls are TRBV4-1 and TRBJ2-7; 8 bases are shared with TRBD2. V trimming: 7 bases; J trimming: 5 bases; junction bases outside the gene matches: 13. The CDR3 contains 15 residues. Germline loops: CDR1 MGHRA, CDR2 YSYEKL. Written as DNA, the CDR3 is TGCGCCAGCACCCTAGAAGCGGGGGCATTCGACGAGCAGTACTTC. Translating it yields CASTLEAGAFDEQYF.